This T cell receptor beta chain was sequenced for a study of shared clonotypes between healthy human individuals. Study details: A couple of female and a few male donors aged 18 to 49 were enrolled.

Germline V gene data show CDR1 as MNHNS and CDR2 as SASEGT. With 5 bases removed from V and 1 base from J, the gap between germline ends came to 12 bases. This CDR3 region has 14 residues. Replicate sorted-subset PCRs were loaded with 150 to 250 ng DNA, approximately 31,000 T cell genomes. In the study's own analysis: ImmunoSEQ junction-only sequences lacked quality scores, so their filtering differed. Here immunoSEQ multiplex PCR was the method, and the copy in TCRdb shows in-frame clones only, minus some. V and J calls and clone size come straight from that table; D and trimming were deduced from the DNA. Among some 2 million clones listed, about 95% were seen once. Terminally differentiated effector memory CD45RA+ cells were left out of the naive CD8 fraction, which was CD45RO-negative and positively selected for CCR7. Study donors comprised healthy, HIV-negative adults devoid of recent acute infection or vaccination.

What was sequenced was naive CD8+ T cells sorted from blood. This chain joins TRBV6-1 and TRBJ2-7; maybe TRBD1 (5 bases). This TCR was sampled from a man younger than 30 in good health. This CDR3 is CASSRLGASYEQYF. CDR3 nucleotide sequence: TGTGCCAGCAGTAGACTTGGGGCTTCCTACGAGCAGTACTTC.